This entry is about one T cell receptor (beta chain). Its antigen remains unknown. Chemo-refractory metastatic non-small-cell lung cancer patients underwent focal radiation alongside CTLA-4 blockade with ipilimumab. The data belong to a study of radiotherapy plus CTLA-4 blockade in lung cancer. The wider study: Patients showed objective responses in around a sixth of cases and disease control in more than 25%.

CDR3 size: 18 residues. Trimming cost V 4 bases and J 5 bases, with 27 bases left between them. Germline V gene sequence: CDR1 SGHTA, CDR2 FQGNSA. Study findings and constraints: Among reported predictors of response, early blood T cell clone dynamics with interferon-beta performed best. There was expansion of tumor-derived TCR clones in blood after radiotherapy plus ipilimumab.

Sequencing used immunoSEQ multiplex PCR; TCRdb keeps in-frame clones, though not all of them. Among about 95,000 clones listed, roughly 80% were seen once. The sample was peripheral blood, taken from a patient treated with radiotherapy plus ipilimumab. This TCR was recovered from a human donor with non-small cell lung cancer who had a partial response to radiotherapy plus ipilimumab. This chain uses TRBV7-2 with TRBJ2-7; D is undetermined. Written as DNA, the CDR3 is TGTGCCAGCAGCTCCTCCAGCCTGGTAACGCTAGGAGCCCACGAGCAGTACTTC. As protein: CASSSSSLVTLGAHEQYF. Variable domain in full (rest from reference TRBV7-2 and TRBJ2-7): GAGVSQSPSNKVTEKGKDVELRCDPISGHTALYWYRQSLGQGLEFLIYFQGNSAPDKSGLPSDRFSAERTGGSVSTLTIQRTQQEDSAVYLCASSSSSLVTLGAHEQYFGPGTRLTVT.